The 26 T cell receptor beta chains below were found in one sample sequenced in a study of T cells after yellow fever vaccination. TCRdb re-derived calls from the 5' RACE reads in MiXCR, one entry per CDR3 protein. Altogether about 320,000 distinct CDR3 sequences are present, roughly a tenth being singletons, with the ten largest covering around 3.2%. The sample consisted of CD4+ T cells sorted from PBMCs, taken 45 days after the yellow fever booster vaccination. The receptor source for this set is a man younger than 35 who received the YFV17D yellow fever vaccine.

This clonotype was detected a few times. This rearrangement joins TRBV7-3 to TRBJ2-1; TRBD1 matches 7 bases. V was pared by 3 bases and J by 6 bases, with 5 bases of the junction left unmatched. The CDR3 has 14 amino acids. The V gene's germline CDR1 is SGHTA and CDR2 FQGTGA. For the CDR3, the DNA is TGTGCCAGCAGCTTTGACAGGGTGAGCAATGAGCAGTTCTTC. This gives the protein CASSFDRVSNEQFF.

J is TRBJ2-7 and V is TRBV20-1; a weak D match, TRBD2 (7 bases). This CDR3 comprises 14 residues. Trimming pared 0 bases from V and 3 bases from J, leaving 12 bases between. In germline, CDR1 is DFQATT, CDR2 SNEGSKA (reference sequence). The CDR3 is CSARDGGAHYEQYF. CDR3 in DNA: TGCAGTGCTAGAGATGGGGGGGCCCACTACGAGCAGTACTTC.

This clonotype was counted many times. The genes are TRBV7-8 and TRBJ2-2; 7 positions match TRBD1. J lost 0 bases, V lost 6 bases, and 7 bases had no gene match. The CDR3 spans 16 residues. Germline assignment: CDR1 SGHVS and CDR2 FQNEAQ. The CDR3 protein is CASSSIGTANTGELFF. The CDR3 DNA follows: TGTGCCAGCAGTTCGATCGGGACAGCGAACACCGGGGAGCTGTTTTTT.

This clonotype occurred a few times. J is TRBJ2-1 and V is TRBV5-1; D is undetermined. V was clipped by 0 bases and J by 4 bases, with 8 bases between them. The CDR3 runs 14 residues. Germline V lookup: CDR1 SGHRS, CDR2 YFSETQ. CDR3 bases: TGCGCCAGCAGCTTGGCCGAAACATACAATGAGCAGTTCTTC. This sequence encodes CASSLAETYNEQFF.

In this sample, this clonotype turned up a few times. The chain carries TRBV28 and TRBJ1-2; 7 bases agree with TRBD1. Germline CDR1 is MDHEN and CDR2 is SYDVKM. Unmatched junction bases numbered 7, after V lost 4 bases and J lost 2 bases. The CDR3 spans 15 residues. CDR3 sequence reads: CASSSPGQANYGYTF. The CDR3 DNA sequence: TGTGCCAGCAGTTCACCCGGACAGGCCAACTATGGCTACACCTTC.

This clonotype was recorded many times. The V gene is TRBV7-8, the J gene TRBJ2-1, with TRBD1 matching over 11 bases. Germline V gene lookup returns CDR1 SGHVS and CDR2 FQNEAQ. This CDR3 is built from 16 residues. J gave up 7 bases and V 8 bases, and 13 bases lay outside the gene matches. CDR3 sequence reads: CASGAGGTGGWNEQFF. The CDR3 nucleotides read TGTGCCAGCGGGGCCGGAGGGACAGGGGGATGGAATGAGCAGTTCTTC.

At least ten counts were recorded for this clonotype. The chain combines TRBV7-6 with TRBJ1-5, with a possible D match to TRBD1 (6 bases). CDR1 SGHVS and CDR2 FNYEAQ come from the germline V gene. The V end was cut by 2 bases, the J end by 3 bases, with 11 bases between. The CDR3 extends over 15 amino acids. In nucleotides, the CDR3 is TGTGCCAGCAGCTTACAATCAGGGGTCAATCAGCCCCAGCATTTT. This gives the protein CASSLQSGVNQPQHF.

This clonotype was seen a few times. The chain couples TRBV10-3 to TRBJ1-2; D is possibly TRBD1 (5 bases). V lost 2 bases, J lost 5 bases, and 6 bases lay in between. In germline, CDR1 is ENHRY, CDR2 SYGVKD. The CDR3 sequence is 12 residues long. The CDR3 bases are TGTGCCATCAGTGAGGCAGGGTATGGCTACACCTTC. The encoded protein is CAISEAGYGYTF.

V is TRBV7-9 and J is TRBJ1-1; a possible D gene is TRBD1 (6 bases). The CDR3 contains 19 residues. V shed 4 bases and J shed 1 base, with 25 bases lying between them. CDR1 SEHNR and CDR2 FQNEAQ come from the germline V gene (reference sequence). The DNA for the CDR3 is TGTGCCAGCAGCTCAAAGCGCCAGGGGCGTCGGGTTGGGAACACTGAAGCTTTCTTT. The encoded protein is CASSSKRQGRRVGNTEAFF.

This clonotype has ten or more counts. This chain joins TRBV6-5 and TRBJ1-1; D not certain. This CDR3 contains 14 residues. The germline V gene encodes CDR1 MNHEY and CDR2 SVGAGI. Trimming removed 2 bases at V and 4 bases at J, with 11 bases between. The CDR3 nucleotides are TGTGCCAGCAGTTACGTCAGTTCCACCACTGAAGCTTTCTTT. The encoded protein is CASSYVSSTTEAFF.

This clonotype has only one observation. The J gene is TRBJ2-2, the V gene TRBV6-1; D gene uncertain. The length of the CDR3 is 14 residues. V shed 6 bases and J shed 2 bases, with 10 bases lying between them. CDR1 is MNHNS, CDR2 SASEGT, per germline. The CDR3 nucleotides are TGTGCCAGCAGAGGGTTTAGTAACACCGGGGAGCTGTTTTTT. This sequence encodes CASRGFSNTGELFF.

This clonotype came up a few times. The CDR3 sequence is CASSTGLAVSYEQYV. The CDR3 DNA reads as TGTGCCAGCAGTACGGGACTAGCGGTATCCTACGAGCAGTACGTC. The rearrangement joins TRBV28 to TRBJ2-7; 11 nucleotides line up with TRBD2. In germline, CDR1 is MDHEN, CDR2 SYDVKM. The CDR3 has 15 amino acids. J gave up 1 base and V 5 bases, and 4 bases lay outside the gene matches.

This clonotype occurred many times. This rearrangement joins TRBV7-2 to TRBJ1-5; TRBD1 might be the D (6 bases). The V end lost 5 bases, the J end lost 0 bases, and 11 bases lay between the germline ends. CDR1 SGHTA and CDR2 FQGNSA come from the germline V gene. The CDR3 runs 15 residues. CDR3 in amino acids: CASSPTQGSNQPQHF. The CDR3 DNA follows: TGTGCCAGCAGCCCTACACAGGGTAGCAATCAGCCCCAGCATTTT.

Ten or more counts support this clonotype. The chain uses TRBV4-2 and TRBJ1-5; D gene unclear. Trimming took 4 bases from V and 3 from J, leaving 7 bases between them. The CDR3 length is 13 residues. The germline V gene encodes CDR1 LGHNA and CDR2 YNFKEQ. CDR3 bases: TGTGCCAGCAGCCCCCAATACAATCAGCCCCAGCATTTT. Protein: CASSPQYNQPQHF.

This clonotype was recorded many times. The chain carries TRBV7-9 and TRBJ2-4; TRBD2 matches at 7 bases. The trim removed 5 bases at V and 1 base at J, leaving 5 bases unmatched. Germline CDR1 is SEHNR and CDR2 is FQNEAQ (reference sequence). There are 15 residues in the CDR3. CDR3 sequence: CASSPGRKAKNIQYF. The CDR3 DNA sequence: TGTGCCAGCAGCCCCGGGAGGAAGGCCAAAAACATTCAGTACTTC.

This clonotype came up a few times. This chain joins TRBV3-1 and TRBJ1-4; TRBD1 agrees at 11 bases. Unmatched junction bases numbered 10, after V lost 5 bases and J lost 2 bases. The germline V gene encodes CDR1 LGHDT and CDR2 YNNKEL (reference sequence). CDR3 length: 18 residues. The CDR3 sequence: CASSGRTGGVRTNEKLFF. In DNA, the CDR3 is TGTGCCAGCAGCGGCCGGACAGGGGGCGTTAGGACTAATGAAAAACTGTTTTTT.

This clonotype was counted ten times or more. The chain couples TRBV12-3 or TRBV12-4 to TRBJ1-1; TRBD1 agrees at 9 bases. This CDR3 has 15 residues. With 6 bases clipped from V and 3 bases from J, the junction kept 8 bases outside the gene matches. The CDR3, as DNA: TGTGCCAGCAGCCCCGGACAGGGGAGCGACACTGAAGCTTTCTTT. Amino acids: CASSPGQGSDTEAFF.

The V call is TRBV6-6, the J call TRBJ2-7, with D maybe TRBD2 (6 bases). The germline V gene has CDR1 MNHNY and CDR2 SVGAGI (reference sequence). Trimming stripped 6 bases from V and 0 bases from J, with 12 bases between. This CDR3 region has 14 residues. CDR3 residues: CASSWDGSSYEQYV. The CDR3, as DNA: TGTGCCAGCAGCTGGGACGGGAGCTCCTACGAGCAGTACGTC.

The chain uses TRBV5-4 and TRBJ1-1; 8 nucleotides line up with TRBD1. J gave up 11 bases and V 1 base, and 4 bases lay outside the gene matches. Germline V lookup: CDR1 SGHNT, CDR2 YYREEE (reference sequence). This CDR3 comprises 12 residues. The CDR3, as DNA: TGTGCCAGCAGCTTGAACCGGGACAGGGCTTTCTTT. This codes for CASSLNRDRAFF.

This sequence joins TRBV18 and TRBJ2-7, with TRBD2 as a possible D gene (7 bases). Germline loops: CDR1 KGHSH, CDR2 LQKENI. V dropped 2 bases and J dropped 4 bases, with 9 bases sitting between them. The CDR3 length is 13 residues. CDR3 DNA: TGTGCCAGCTCACCAAGGGGGGGGTACGAGCAGTACGTC. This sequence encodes CASSPRGGYEQYV.

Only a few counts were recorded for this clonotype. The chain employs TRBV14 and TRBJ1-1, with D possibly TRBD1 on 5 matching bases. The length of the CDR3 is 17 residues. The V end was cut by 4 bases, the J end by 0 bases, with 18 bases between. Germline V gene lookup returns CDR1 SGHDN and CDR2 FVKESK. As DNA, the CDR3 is TGTGCCAGCAGCCGGAGGCCCTGGGGGACGGTGAACACTGAAGCTTTCTTT. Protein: CASSRRPWGTVNTEAFF.

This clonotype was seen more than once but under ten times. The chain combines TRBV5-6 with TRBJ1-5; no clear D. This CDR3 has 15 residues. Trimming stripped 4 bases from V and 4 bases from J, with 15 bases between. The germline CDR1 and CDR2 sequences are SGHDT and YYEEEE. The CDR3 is CASSIGPGLNQPQHF. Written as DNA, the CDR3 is TGTGCCAGCAGCATCGGTCCAGGCCTAAATCAGCCCCAGCATTTT.

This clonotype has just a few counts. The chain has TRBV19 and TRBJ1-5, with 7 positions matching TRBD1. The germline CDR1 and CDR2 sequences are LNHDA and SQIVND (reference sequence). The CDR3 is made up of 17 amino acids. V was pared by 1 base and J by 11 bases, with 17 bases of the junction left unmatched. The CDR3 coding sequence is TGTGCCAGTAGTATAGGCCCAACAGGGGTACGGCGTCGATCCCAGCATTTT. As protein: CASSIGPTGVRRRSQHF.

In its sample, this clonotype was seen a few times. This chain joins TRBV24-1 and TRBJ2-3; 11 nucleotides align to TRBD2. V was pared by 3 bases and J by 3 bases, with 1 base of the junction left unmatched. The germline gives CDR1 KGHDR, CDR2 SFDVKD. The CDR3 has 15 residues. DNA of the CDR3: TGTGCCACCAGTGATACTAGCGGGGGTACAGATACGCAGTATTTT. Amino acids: CATSDTSGGTDTQYF.

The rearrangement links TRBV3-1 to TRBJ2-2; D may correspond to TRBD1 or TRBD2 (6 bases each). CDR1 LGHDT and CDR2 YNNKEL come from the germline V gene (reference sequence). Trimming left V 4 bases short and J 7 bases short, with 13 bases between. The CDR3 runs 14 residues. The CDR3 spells CASSPGRGRGELFF. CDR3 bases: TGTGCCAGCAGCCCCGGACGGGGGCGCGGGGAGCTGTTTTTT.

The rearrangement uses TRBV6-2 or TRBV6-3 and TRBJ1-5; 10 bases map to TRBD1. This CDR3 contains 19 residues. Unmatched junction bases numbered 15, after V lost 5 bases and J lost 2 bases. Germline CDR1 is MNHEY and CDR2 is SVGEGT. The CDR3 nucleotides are TGTGCCAGCAGTCCCCCCCTCGGGGACAGGGGAAGGGGCAATCAGCCCCAGCATTTT. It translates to CASSPPLGDRGRGNQPQHF.